These T cell receptor beta chains were read from a single sample in a study of blood T cells in healthy people across ages. Via MiXCR, TCRdb re-called the 5' RACE reads, giving one row per CDR3 protein. The data contain some 1,800,000 distinct CDR3 sequences, about two fifths of them seen just once; the ten biggest clones take up around 23%. The specimen sequenced was blood. These receptors were collected from a human donor in good health. Each CDR3 is given with its conserved first and last residue. Fields, in order: V gene, clone size, CDR3 protein. Some rows have no size entry. The others give once, few or many, or a class for an expanded clone.

>TRBV28|few
CASSPHERPQHF
>TRBV5-5|few
CASSLSSRDGYTF
>TRBV5-1|.
CASSPQDKESGYTF
>TRBV5-1|.
CASSSRDGPGEKLFF
>TRBV29-1|many
CSVGLAGALSYNEQFF
>TRBV4-3|few
CASSQDFSGGAAKTQYF
>TRBV6-5|few
CASSPPTGGLDTQYF
>TRBV7-3|few
CASSLGTGGLIGETQYF
>TRBV24-1|.
CATSDGTQNTEAFF
>TRBV20-1|.
CSARNLLMGLYEQYF
>TRBV7-9|.
CASSPHSGNTIYF
>TRBV30|few
CAWSVGTSGYGYTF
>TRBV25-1|.
CASSELEGKDEKLFF
>TRBV4-3|.
CASSQDHTSKETQYF
>TRBV6-1|few
CASSSTSQGRRGNTIYF
>TRBV6-6|few
CASSWGKGGGSYEQYF
>TRBV12-3/TRBV12-4|.
CASAYRVFGANVLTF
>TRBV7-2|.
CASSLDPPAGANYGYTF
>TRBV7-2|.
CASSLRSGEGEQFF
>TRBV4-3|.
CASSRFWDGPYEQYF
>TRBV2|few
CASSELLGSYNEQFF
>TRBV6-2/TRBV6-3|few
CASTGRANTEAFF
>TRBV7-2|few
CASSLRSSFFEDTQYF
>TRBV5-1|few
CASSFEGANYGYTF
>TRBV7-3|.
CASSLLGLFSGANVLTF
>TRBV20-1|few
CSAPDRGEKLFF
>TRBV7-2|.
CASSLSGGGVLGSGYTF
>TRBV6-1|.
CASSARQGIYNEQFF
>TRBV6-1|.
CASSEFKNTEAFF
>TRBV6-2/TRBV6-3|.
CASSKAGRGGGYTF
>TRBV6-1|.
CASSVSDGGYGYTF
>TRBV6-2/TRBV6-3|few
CASSYWRQGTTTGNEQFF
>TRBV3-1|.
CASSHPSSYQETQYF
>TRBV9|few
CASSVDGRDSGGYTF
>TRBV2|.
CASSEALLRDVGLYEQFF
>TRBV6-5|few
CASRPTDWMTNEKLFF
>TRBV4-3|many
CASSQVPGGPQETQYF
>TRBV7-9|few
CASSLAAGTRNEQFF
>TRBV5-5|few
CASNPGGHYGYTF
>TRBV6-2/TRBV6-3|.
CASSLPPRLNAFF
>TRBV19|.
CVITDRVGETQYF
>TRBV27|.
CASRADSMVWSPLHF
>TRBV3-1|many
CASTLGLAGFAQYF
>TRBV29-1|.
CSVLGGTTSNTEAFF
>TRBV6-6|.
CASSYSKGRGGSPLHF
>TRBV7-2|.
CASSTYDRSYEQYF
>TRBV29-1|few
CSAGGWGSQETQYF
>TRBV10-3|.
CAITRDRDFVAEAFF
>TRBV28|.
CASMIYGGNTEAFF
>TRBV5-1|.
CASSLGTSSSEQYF